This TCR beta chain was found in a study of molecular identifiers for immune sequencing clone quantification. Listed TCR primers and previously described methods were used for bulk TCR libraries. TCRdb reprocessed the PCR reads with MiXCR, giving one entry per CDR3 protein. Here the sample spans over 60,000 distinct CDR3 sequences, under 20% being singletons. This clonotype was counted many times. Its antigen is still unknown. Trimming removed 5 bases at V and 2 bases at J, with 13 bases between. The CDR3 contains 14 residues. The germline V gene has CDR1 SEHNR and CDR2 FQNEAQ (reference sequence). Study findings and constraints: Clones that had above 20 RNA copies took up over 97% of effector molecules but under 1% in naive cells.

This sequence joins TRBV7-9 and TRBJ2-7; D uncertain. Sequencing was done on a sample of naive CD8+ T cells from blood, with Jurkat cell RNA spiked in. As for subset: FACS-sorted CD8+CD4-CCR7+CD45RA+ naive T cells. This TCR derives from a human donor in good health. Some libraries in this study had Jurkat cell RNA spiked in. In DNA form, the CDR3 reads TGTGCCAGCAGCCCCCCGGGTTCGGCCTACGAGCAGTACTTC. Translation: CASSPPGSAYEQYF.